The clone carrying this TCR beta chain showed up many times. Diagnoses were established from clinical symptoms, serum thyroxine, TRAb, thyroid ultrasound and orbital computed tomography. The data originate from a study of Graves' ophthalmopathy and Graves' hyperthyroidism. CDR1 and CDR2 from the germline V gene are MNHEY and SMNVEV (reference sequence). V dropped 4 bases and J dropped 2 bases, with 9 bases sitting between them. The CDR3 covers 14 residues. RNA transcripts provided the template for amplifying TCR beta CDR3 regions. Second-round multiplex PCR followed a first-round RT-PCR using HTBI primers. One entry per CDR3 protein, called by TCRdb with MiXCR from the multiplex PCR reads. The repertoire includes over 500,000 distinct CDR3 sequences, roughly 20% of them detected once, and approximately 7.7% sits in the top ten.

The clonotype originates from a woman between 18 and 29 years old with stable Graves' hyperthyroidism. Some clones in this sample may be carry-over from other donors' samples. Material for sequencing was peripheral blood. The chain employs TRBV27 and TRBJ1-3; tentative D call: TRBD1 (6 bases). The CDR3 DNA reads TGTGCCAGCAGTTCGTACAGGGCTGGAAACACCATATATTTT. Translation gives CASSSYRAGNTIYF.